This TCR beta chain was profiled in a study of cytomegalovirus exposure and HLA in healthy donors. The CDR3 is 16 amino acids. Germline CDR1 SGHRS, CDR2 YFSETQ. Trimming removed 3 bases at V and 4 bases at J, with 19 bases between. The PCR ran on 60 Vbeta and 13 Jbeta primers. Only in-frame clones appear in the TCRdb table, and some are missing; sequencing was by immunoSEQ multiplex PCR. Among 150,000 or so clones listed, over 75% were seen once. Study-level results: Apparent HLA restriction characterized most CMV-associated TCR beta chains in a later analysis. Donor immune exposure was known only as CMV serostatus. Reportedly, diagnosis of cytomegalovirus status by the classifier showed high specificity and sensitivity. TCR beta V segments were, for the most part, productive about 87% or about 30% of the time in an earlier analysis.

Concerning this clone: Its antigen is as yet unknown.

The sequence came from a male donor in good health and CMV-seronegative. Sequencing was done on a sample of PBMCs. V is TRBV5-1 and J is TRBJ1-2, with D possibly matching TRBD1 (6 bases). The CDR3 spells CASSWTSPGGLYGYTF. The DNA for the CDR3 is TGCGCCAGCAGCTGGACGTCCCCGGGGGGGCTCTATGGCTACACCTTC.